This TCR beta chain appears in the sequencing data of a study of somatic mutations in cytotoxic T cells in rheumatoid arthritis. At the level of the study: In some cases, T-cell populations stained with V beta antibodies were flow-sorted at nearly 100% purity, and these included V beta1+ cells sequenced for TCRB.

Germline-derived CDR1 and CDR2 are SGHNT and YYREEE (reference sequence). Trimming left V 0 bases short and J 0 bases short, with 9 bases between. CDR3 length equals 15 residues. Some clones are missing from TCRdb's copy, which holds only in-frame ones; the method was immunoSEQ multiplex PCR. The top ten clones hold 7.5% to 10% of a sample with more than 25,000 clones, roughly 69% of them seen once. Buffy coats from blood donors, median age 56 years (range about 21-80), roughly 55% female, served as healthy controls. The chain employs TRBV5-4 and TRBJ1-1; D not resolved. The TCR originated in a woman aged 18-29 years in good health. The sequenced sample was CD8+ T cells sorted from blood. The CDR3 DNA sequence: TGTGCCAGCAGCTTGGCCGAAGGGATGAACACTGAAGCTTTCTTT. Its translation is CASSLAEGMNTEAFF.